This T cell receptor (beta chain) emerged from a study of blood T cells in healthy people across ages. The study, taken as a whole, reports: It was not possible, with unsorted PBMCs, to conclusively compare naive and antigen-experienced cells.

PCR was performed a second time for about 7 to 11 cycles using a sample-barcoded 5' primer and a J-beta primer mix. TCRdb reprocessed the 5' RACE reads with MiXCR, giving one entry per CDR3 protein. This sample carries 910,000 or so distinct CDR3 sequences, about 53% of them seen once, and the ten largest clones take about 20%. Details on this clonotype: The antigen remains undetermined.

Every participating donor contributed 8 to 10 milliliters of peripheral blood through a draw. PBMCs, at least 6 million per sample, were isolated. CDR3 length equals 15 residues. CDR1 and CDR2 from the germline V gene are LGHDT and YNNKEL (reference sequence). The germline V and J ends were trimmed by 2 bases and 1 base, with 11 bases remaining between them. The chain uses TRBV3-1 and TRBJ1-1, with D uncertain. This TCR derives from a woman in her fifties or sixties in good health. The sample consisted of blood. The CDR3 protein is CASSQTRTANTEAFF. The CDR3, as DNA: TGTGCCAGCAGCCAAACGAGGACGGCGAACACTGAAGCTTTCTTT.